Listed here are 32 T cell receptor beta chains from one sample, sequenced in a study of blood T cell repertoires in COVID-19. Measured with immunoSEQ multiplex PCR; TCRdb has only the in-frame clones, and not every one. Of 400,000 or so clones in the sample, 70% to 90% were seen once. Sequenced input: peripheral blood. The receptors were gathered from a woman aged 40 to 50 with COVID-19, enrolled during active disease.

The rearrangement joins TRBV15 to TRBJ2-1; 10 nucleotides match TRBD2. CDR3 length equals 18 residues. CDR1 and CDR2 from the germline V gene are LNHNV and YYDKDF (reference sequence). With V trimmed by 1 base and J by 1 base, 7 bases remained unmatched. CDR3 sequence reads: CATSRGGASGGSYNEQFF. The CDR3 DNA sequence: TGTGCCACCAGCAGAGGGGGTGCTAGCGGGGGATCCTACAATGAGCAGTTCTTC.

This clone was counted between two and nine times. This rearrangement joins TRBV7-2 to TRBJ1-5; the D gene is possibly TRBD1 (6 bases). This CDR3 is built from 13 residues. Germline V gene data show CDR1 as SGHTA and CDR2 as FQGNSA. Trimming pared 8 bases from V and 4 bases from J, leaving 12 bases between. The CDR3 bases are TGTGCCAGCTCCCGGACAGTTAATCAGCCCCAGCATTTT. Protein: CASSRTVNQPQHF.

The genes are TRBV29-1 and TRBJ2-3; 8 bases agree with TRBD1. The CDR3 is made up of 14 amino acids. Germline V gene sequence: CDR1 SQVTM, CDR2 ANQGSEA. The ends lost 8 bases at V and 0 bases at J; junction bases unmatched: 7. The CDR3 here is CSTWTGLSTDTQYF. The CDR3 nucleotides are TGCAGCACCTGGACAGGGCTTAGCACAGATACGCAGTATTTT.

This clone was seen a few times. V is TRBV7-2 and J is TRBJ2-1, with 9 bases matching TRBD2. V lost 5 bases, J lost 9 bases, and 11 bases stayed unmatched. Looked up from germline, CDR1 is SGHTA and CDR2 is FQGNSA. The CDR3 length is 15 residues. Written as DNA, the CDR3 is TGTGCCAGCAGCCCCGGGGCTAGCGGGACATTTGAGCAGTTCTTC. Its translation is CASSPGASGTFEQFF.

The CDR3 DNA follows: TGTGCCAGCAGTGTGGAACCAGGGGGGACTGAAGCTTTCTTT. Residues: CASSVEPGGTEAFF. The chain couples TRBV6-4 to TRBJ1-1, with 7 bases that match TRBD1. The germline CDR1 and CDR2 sequences are MRHNA and SNTAGT. This CDR3 contains 14 residues. After removal of 4 bases from V and 5 bases from J, the junction contained 7 bases not matched to a gene.

V and J are TRBV28 and TRBJ1-2; weak D call: TRBD1 (5 bases). The CDR3 covers 12 residues. Deletions cut 6 bases from V and 6 bases from J, with 11 bases between. CDR1 and CDR2 (germline): MDHEN, SYDVKM. CDR3 nucleotide sequence: TGTGCCAGCAGGACAGCTCTCCATGGCTACACCTTC. This codes for CASRTALHGYTF.

The chain links TRBV7-2 to TRBJ2-7, with TRBD1 matching 7 bases. Unmatched junction bases numbered 4, after V lost 5 bases and J lost 0 bases. Looked up from germline, CDR1 is SGHTA and CDR2 is FQGNSA. The CDR3 is 14 residues long. In DNA form, the CDR3 reads TGTGCCAGCAGCATGGACAGGTCCTCCTACGAGCAGTACTTC. Protein sequence: CASSMDRSSYEQYF.

The chain couples TRBV2 to TRBJ2-7, with a weak D call TRBD2 (5 bases). CDR3 length equals 10 residues. Trimming cost V 9 bases and J 10 bases, with 13 bases left between them. From germline, CDR1 is SNHLY and CDR2 FYNNEI. The CDR3 nucleotides read TGTGCCAGTAAAAACAGACTACAGTACTTC. Translated: CASKNRLQYF. The full variable domain, completed using reference TRBV2 and TRBJ2-7, is EPEVTQTPSHQVTQMGQEVILRCVPISNHLYFYWYRQILGQKVEFLVSFYNNEISEKSEIFDDQFSVERPDGSNFTLKIRSTKLEDSAMYFCASKNRLQYFGPGTRLTVT.

This chain connects TRBV28 to TRBJ1-2; no definite D call. V lost 2 bases and J 4 bases, leaving 14 bases between the germline ends. Germline CDR1 reads MDHEN; CDR2 reads SYDVKM. There are 15 residues in the CDR3. The CDR3 DNA sequence: TGTGCCAGCAGTTTACCGCAAGGAGGGCTCTATGGCTACACCTTC. Protein sequence: CASSLPQGGLYGYTF.

The V and J genes are TRBV15 and TRBJ1-5; 9 bases line up with TRBD1. Germline CDR1 is LNHNV and CDR2 is YYDKDF (reference sequence). Trimming cost V 4 bases and J 4 bases; bases outside gene matches: 5. The CDR3 is 15 amino acids. For the CDR3, the DNA is TGTGCCACCAGCAATGACAGGGGGGCTAATCAGCCCCAGCATTTT. It encodes CATSNDRGANQPQHF. Supplemented by reference TRBV15 and TRBJ1-5, the full variable domain reads DAMVIQNPRYQVTQFGKPVTLSCSQTLNHNVMYWYQQKSSQAPKLLFHYYDKDFNNEADTPDNFQSRRPNTSFCFLDIRSPGLGDTAMYLCATSNDRGANQPQHFGDGTRLSIL.

The V call is TRBV15, the J call TRBJ1-1; possible D gene TRBD1, 5 bases. Germline CDR1 LNHNV, CDR2 YYDKDF (reference sequence). The CDR3 is 15 residues long. Trimming shortened V by 4 bases and J by 4 bases, and 16 bases separated the two germline ends. The CDR3, as DNA: TGTGCCACCAGCATCTCCGCGGGGGTTGGCACTGAAGCTTTCTTT. Protein product: CATSISAGVGTEAFF.

This clone appeared many times. The chain couples TRBV27 to TRBJ2-5, with D hard to call. There are 12 residues in the CDR3. Germline V gene data show CDR1 as MNHEY and CDR2 as SMNVEV (reference sequence). Between the trimmed V and J ends, which lost 3 bases and 6 bases, there was a span of 8 bases. Written as DNA, the CDR3 is TGTGCCAGCAGTTTCGAGATGCAGACCCAGTACTTC. This gives the protein CASSFEMQTQYF.

CDR3 sequence: CASIDSPNSNQPQHF. The CDR3, as DNA: TGTGCCAGTATCGACAGCCCGAATAGCAATCAGCCCCAGCATTTT. The chain recombines TRBV19 with TRBJ1-5, with D possibly matching TRBD1 (5 bases). In germline, CDR1 is LNHDA, CDR2 SQIVND (reference sequence). Trimming cost V 7 bases and J 0 bases, with 13 bases left between them. CDR3 length: 15 amino acids.

The V gene is TRBV18, the J gene TRBJ2-3, with 10 bases identical to TRBD1. The V segment lost 6 bases and the J segment 4 bases; nucleotides outside the gene matches: 7. There are 15 residues in the CDR3. The germline CDR1 and CDR2 sequences are KGHSH and LQKENI. CDR3 nucleotide sequence: TGTGCCAGCTCTCCGTGGACAGGGGGGGCAGATACGCAGTATTTT. Translation: CASSPWTGGADTQYF.

The gene calls are TRBV28 and TRBJ1-1; D unclear. The germline V gene has CDR1 MDHEN and CDR2 SYDVKM. V shed 5 bases and J shed 11 bases, with 15 bases lying between them. The CDR3 is 12 amino acids. The CDR3 sequence: CASSAGGERAFF. CDR3 DNA sequence: TGTGCCAGCAGTGCCGGCGGGGAACGGGCTTTCTTT. Together with reference TRBV28 and TRBJ1-1, the CDR3 gives the full variable domain: DVKVTQSSRYLVKRTGEKVFLECVQDMDHENMFWYRQDPGLGLRLIYFSYDVKMKEKGDIPEGYSVSREKKERFSLILESASTNQTSMYLCASSAGGERAFFGQGTRLTVV.

The J gene is TRBJ2-7, the V gene TRBV6-5; TRBD1 matches 8 bases. J lost 0 bases, V lost 0 bases, and 4 bases had no gene match. Germline CDR1 is MNHEY and CDR2 is SVGAGI. The CDR3 totals 16 residues. CDR3 loop: CASSYSLTGVSYEQYF. CDR3 nucleotides: TGTGCCAGCAGTTACTCCTTGACAGGGGTCTCCTACGAGCAGTACTTC.

The chain combines TRBV28 with TRBJ1-2, with D possibly matching TRBD1 (5 bases). This CDR3 region has 14 residues. The germline CDR1 and CDR2 sequences are MDHEN and SYDVKM. The V end lost 1 base, the J end lost 6 bases, and 12 bases lay between the germline ends. The CDR3 bases are TGTGCCAGCAGTTTATTATGGGGGGTTGATGGCTACACCTTC. It yields the protein CASSLLWGVDGYTF.

CDR3 sequence: CASSLAQGSSYTQYF. DNA of the CDR3: TGTGCCAGCAGCTTAGCTCAAGGGAGCTCTTATACGCAGTATTTT. The J gene is TRBJ2-3, the V gene TRBV7-6; weak D call: TRBD2 (5 bases). CDR1 is SGHVS, CDR2 FNYEAQ, per germline. V was pared by 0 bases and J by 7 bases, with 14 bases between. The CDR3 extends over 15 amino acids.

This clone has a handful of counts. The chain recombines TRBV18 with TRBJ1-6; possible D gene TRBD1, 5 bases. Deletions cut 3 bases from V and 10 bases from J, with 16 bases between. Germline V gene data show CDR1 as KGHSH and CDR2 as LQKENI. CDR3 size: 15 residues. CDR3 in DNA: TGTGCCAGCTCACCGGCCTTAGGGGAGGGGTCACCCCTCCACTTT. Its protein is CASSPALGEGSPLHF.

The rearrangement uses TRBV7-9 and TRBJ1-2; possibly TRBD1 for D (5 bases). The germline CDR1 and CDR2 sequences are SEHNR and FQNEAQ (reference sequence). Trimming shortened V by 5 bases and J by 2 bases, and 15 bases separated the two germline ends. The CDR3 has 15 amino acids. The CDR3 here is CASSRAGGENYGYTF. Here the CDR3 DNA reads TGTGCCAGCAGCCGAGCGGGGGGAGAAAACTATGGCTACACCTTC.

This chain joins TRBV11-3 and TRBJ2-2; D gene unclear. The CDR3 is 15 residues long. V was cut by 3 bases and J by 2 bases, with 10 bases left in between. From germline, CDR1 is SGHNT and CDR2 YENEEA. This chain's CDR3 is CASSFENHNTGELFF. As DNA, the CDR3 is TGTGCCAGCAGCTTCGAGAACCATAACACCGGGGAGCTGTTTTTT.

The chain combines TRBV2 with TRBJ2-1; 13 bases agree with TRBD2. In germline, CDR1 is SNHLY, CDR2 FYNNEI. Trimming removed 7 bases from V and 10 bases from J; junction bases left unmatched: 10. The CDR3 spans 15 residues. CDR3 amino acids: CASTERTSGSSEQFF. The CDR3 nucleotides are TGTGCCAGCACCGAAAGGACTAGCGGGAGCAGCGAGCAGTTCTTC.

The J gene is TRBJ1-6, the V gene TRBV6-5; 7 bases map to TRBD1. There are 14 residues in the CDR3. V lost 5 bases and J lost 9; bases outside the gene matches: 7. Germline V CDR1 and CDR2: MNHEY, SVGAGI. CDR3 nucleotides: TGTGCCAGCAGTACCGACAGGGATTCTTCACCCCTCCACTTT. Encoded protein: CASSTDRDSSPLHF.

The chain has TRBV9 and TRBJ1-1; D is perhaps TRBD1 (5 bases). The CDR3 contains 14 residues. With 4 bases removed from V and 2 bases from J, the gap between germline ends came to 12 bases. Looked up from germline, CDR1 is SGDLS and CDR2 is YYNGEE. The CDR3 DNA reads TGTGCCAGCAGCATGGAGGGACTAAACACTGAAGCTTTCTTT. It translates to CASSMEGLNTEAFF.

CDR3 protein: CASSQGEGVAGRELFF. CDR3 DNA: TGCGCCAGCAGCCAAGGCGAAGGTGTCGCGGGAAGGGAGCTGTTTTTT. The chain employs TRBV4-1 and TRBJ2-2; maybe TRBD2 (6 bases). V was clipped by 1 base and J by 9 bases, with 18 bases between them. CDR3 length: 16 amino acids. Per germline, CDR1 MGHRA and CDR2 YSYEKL.

This rearrangement joins TRBV19 to TRBJ1-1; D uncertain. CDR1 and CDR2 from the germline V gene are LNHDA and SQIVND (reference sequence). V was clipped by 7 bases and J by 1 base, with 10 bases between them. The CDR3 is 13 amino acids. The CDR3 region has the DNA TGTGCCAGTAAAGGCGGGAGGAACACTGAAGCTTTCTTT. Protein product: CASKGGRNTEAFF.

The chain carries TRBV7-2 and TRBJ2-3; 11 bases align to TRBD2. Trimming at V came to 4 bases and at J to 3 bases, leaving 6 bases not matched to a gene. Germline CDR1 reads SGHTA; CDR2 reads FQGNSA. The CDR3 has 16 residues. CDR3 sequence reads: CASSSPTSGVTDTQYF. DNA for the CDR3: TGTGCCAGCAGCTCGCCGACTAGCGGGGTAACAGATACGCAGTATTTT.

The V and J genes are TRBV4-1 and TRBJ2-7; D perhaps matches TRBD2 (6 bases). The CDR3 consists of 15 residues. The ends were cut back, 4 bases at V and 6 bases at J, with 19 bases in the middle. In germline, CDR1 is MGHRA, CDR2 YSYEKL. The CDR3 sequence: CASSPLSGARGEQYF. CDR3 sequence (DNA): TGCGCCAGCAGCCCCTTATCGGGAGCGAGGGGCGAGCAGTACTTC.

This sequence joins TRBV4-1 and TRBJ1-2; maybe TRBD1 (5 bases). The germline CDR1 and CDR2 sequences are MGHRA and YSYEKL. V dropped 0 bases and J dropped 4 bases, with 6 bases sitting between them. CDR3 length equals 13 residues. This chain's CDR3 is CASSQEGLYGYTF. The CDR3 DNA follows: TGCGCCAGCAGCCAAGAGGGACTCTATGGCTACACCTTC.

The chain carries TRBV10-3 and TRBJ2-2, with D unresolved. CDR1 ENHRY and CDR2 SYGVKD come from the germline V gene. Trimming removed 6 bases from V and 0 bases from J, with 11 bases in between. There are 15 residues in the CDR3. The CDR3 DNA is TGTGCCATCAGACTCGACAAAACGAACACCGGGGAGCTGTTTTTT. Translation: CAIRLDKTNTGELFF.

The CDR3 loop reads CASRSYRGGYTF. The CDR3 DNA is TGTGCCAGCAGGTCTTATAGAGGGGGCTACACCTTC. This chain joins TRBV12-3 or TRBV12-4 and TRBJ1-2; D gene uncertain. CDR3 length equals 12 residues. Trimming removed 6 bases at V and 8 bases at J, with 13 bases between.

This chain links TRBV30 with TRBJ1-4, with 7 bases matching TRBD1. Germline V gene lookup returns CDR1 GTSNPN and CDR2 SVGIG (reference sequence). Germline trimming cut 4 bases from V and 0 bases from J; bases unmatched to any gene: 8. The CDR3 is 16 amino acids. DNA of the CDR3: TGTGCCTGGAACAGGGGAAGGATACCAACTAATGAAAAACTGTTTTTT. Translated, it gives CAWNRGRIPTNEKLFF. Full variable domain (outside the CDR3, taken from reference TRBV30 and TRBJ1-4): SQTIHQWPATLVQPVGSPLSLECTVEGTSNPNLYWYRQAAGRGLQLLFYSVGIGQISSEVPQNLSASRPQDRQFILSSKKLLLSDSGFYLCAWNRGRIPTNEKLFFGSGTQLSVL.